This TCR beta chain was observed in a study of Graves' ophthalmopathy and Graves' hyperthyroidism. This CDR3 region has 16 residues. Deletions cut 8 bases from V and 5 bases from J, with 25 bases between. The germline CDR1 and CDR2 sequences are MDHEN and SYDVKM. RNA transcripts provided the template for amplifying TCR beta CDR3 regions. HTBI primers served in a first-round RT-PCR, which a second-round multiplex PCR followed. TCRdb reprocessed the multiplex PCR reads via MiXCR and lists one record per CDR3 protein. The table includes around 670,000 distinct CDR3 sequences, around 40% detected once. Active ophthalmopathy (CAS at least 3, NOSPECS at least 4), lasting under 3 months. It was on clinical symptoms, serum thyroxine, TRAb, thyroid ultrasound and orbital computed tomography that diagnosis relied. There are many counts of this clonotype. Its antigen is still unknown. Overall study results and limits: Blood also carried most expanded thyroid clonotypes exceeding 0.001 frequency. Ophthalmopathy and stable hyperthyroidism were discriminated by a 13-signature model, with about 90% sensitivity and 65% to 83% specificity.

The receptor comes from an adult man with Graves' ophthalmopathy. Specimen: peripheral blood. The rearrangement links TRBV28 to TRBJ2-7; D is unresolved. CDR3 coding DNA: TGTGCCAGCGGTGGTGGCGGCGGAATGGACCTGGACGAGCAGTACTTC. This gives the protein CASGGGGGMDLDEQYF.